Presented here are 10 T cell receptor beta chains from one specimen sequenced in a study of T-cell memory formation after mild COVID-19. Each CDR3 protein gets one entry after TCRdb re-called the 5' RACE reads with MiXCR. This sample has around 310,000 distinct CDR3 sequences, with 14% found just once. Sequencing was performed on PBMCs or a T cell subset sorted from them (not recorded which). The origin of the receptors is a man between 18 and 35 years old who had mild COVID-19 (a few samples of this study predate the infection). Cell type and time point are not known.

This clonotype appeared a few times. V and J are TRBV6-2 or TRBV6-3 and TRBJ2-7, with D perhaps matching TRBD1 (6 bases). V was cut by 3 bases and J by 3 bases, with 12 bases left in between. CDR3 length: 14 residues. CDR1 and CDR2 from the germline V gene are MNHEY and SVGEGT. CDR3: CASSYQGQYYEQYF. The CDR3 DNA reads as TGTGCCAGCAGTTATCAAGGACAGTACTACGAGCAGTACTTC.

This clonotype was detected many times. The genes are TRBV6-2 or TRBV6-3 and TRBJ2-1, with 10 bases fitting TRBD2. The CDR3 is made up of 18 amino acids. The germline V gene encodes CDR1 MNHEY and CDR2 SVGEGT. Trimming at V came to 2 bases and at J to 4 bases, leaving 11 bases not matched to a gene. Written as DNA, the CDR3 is TGTGCCAGCAGTTACCTCGGGCTAGCGGGGGTTCTTTACAATGAGCAGTTCTTC. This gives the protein CASSYLGLAGVLYNEQFF.

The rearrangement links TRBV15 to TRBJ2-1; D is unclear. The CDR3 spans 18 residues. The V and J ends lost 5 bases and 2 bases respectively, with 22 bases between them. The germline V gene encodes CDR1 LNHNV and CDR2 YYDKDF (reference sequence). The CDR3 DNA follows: TGTGCCACCAGCCCTATAAAGACGGCCCGACCTGCCTACAATGAGCAGTTCTTC. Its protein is CATSPIKTARPAYNEQFF.

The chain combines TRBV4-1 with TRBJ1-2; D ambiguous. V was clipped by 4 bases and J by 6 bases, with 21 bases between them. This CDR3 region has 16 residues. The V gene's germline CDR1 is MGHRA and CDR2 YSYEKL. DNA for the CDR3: TGCGCCAGCAGCCGGAGCGCGCAGGTGTACCAGAATGGCTACACCTTC. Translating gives CASSRSAQVYQNGYTF.

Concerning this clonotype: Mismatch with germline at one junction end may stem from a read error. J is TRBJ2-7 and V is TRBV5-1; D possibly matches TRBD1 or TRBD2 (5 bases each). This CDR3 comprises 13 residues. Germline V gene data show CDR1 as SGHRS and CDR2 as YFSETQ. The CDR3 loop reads CASSLAGTSEQCF. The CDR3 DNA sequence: TGCGCCAGCAGCTTGGCCGGGACCTCCGAGCAGTGCTTC.

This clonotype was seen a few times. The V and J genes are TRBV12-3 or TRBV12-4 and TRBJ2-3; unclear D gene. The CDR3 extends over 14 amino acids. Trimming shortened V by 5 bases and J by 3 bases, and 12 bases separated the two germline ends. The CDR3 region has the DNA TGTGCCAGCAGTCCCACGAAAGGGACAGATACGCAGTATTTT. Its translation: CASSPTKGTDTQYF.

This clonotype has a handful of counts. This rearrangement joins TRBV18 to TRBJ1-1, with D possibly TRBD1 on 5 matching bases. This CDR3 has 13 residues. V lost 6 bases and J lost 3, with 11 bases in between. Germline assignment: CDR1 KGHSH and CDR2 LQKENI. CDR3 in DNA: TGTGCCAGCTCCGTTGACAGAGACACTGAAGCTTTCTTT. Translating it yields CASSVDRDTEAFF.

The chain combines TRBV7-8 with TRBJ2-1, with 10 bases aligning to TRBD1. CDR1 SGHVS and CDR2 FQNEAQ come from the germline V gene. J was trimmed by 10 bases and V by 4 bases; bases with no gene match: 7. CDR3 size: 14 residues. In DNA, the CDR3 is TGTGCCAGCAGCTCATCCGGGACAGGGGCGGAGCAGTTCTTC. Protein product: CASSSSGTGAEQFF.

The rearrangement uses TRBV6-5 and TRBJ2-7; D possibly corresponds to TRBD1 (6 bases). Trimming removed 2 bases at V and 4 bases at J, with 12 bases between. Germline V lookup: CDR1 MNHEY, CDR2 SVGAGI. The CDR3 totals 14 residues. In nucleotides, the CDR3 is TGTGCCAGCAGTTACGGCGCAGGGGATTACGAGCAGTACGTC. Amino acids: CASSYGAGDYEQYV.

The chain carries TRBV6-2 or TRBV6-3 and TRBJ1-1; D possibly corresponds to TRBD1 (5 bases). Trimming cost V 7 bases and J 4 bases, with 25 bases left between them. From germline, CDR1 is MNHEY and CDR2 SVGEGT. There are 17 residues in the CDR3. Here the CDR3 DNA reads TGTGCCAGCACCTTATACGACCCCAGGGAGGCCGTCACTGAAGCTTTCTTT. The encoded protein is CASTLYDPREAVTEAFF.